These T cell receptor beta chains were read from a single sample in a study of T cell clonotyping in hematopoietic cell transplantation. The table came from immunoSEQ multiplex PCR; TCRdb's copy has only in-frame clones and leaves some out. The table has roughly 30,000 clones, over 65% seen once. The material was peripheral blood mononuclear cells, obtained before stem cell transplant. These receptor sequences come from a woman aged 25 to 45 with chronic myeloid leukemia. Some clones in this sample may be carry-over from other donors' samples. Each CDR3 is given with its conserved first and last residue. Each record gives: D gene, V gene, J gene, clone size, CDR3 DNA, CDR3 protein. D genes are given only for firm matches. The size of a clone is reported for some rows only, either as once, few or many, or as a class for expanded clones.

NA	TRBV6-6	TRBJ1-2	NA	TGTGCCAGCAGGACGGTGGGGGCGGTCATCCGTCATGGCTACACCTTC	CASRTVGAVIRHGYTF
TRBD1	TRBV30	TRBJ1-2	NA	TGTGCCTGTGACAGGGGGTACTATGGCTACACCTTC	CACDRGYYGYTF
NA	TRBV27	TRBJ2-7	NA	TGTGCCAGCAGTTTAGGACCGGGACTCTCCTACGAGCAGTACTTC	CASSLGPGLSYEQYF
TRBD1	TRBV30	TRBJ1-2	few	TGTGCCTGGAGTCAGTACAGGGGAGGTGGCTACACCTTC	CAWSQYRGGGYTF
NA	TRBV30	TRBJ1-5	NA	TGTGCCTGGAGTGTCGGACCGTATCAGCCCCAGCATTTT	CAWSVGPYQPQHF
TRBD2	TRBV7-9	TRBJ2-3	few	TGTGCCAGCAGCCCGGGACTAGCGGGGGCCCGCACAGATACGCAGTATTTT	CASSPGLAGARTDTQYF
TRBD1	TRBV6-5	TRBJ1-3	NA	TGTGCCAGCAGAGGGACAGGGTACGGAAACACCATATATTTT	CASRGTGYGNTIYF
NA	TRBV2	TRBJ1-1	once	TGTGCCAGCAGTCCCCTTGGAGCTGAAGCTTTCTTT	CASSPLGAEAFF
NA	TRBV11-2	TRBJ1-1	NA	TGTGCCAGCAGGGCCAGATTGAACACTGAAGCTTTCTTT	CASRARLNTEAFF
TRBD2	TRBV6-6	TRBJ2-3	NA	TGTGCCAGCAGATATAATGCGGGGGACCACAAAGATACGCAGTATTTT	CASRYNAGDHKDTQYF
NA	TRBV5-1	TRBJ2-5	NA	TGCGCCAGCAGCCGAGGGGGGGTAGGAGAGACCCAGTACTTC	CASSRGGVGETQYF
NA	TRBV4-2	TRBJ2-7	few	TGTGCCAGCAGCCAACGAGAAGGGGCCGGGTACGAGCAGTACTTC	CASSQREGAGYEQYF
NA	TRBV29-1	TRBJ2-7	NA	TGCAGCGTTGAAGGCCCCGGGTCCCGCTACGAGCAGTACTTC	CSVEGPGSRYEQYF
NA	TRBV6-1	TRBJ1-2	NA	TGTGCCAGCAGTGAAGGGCCTAGGGAAGAGCGCTACACCTTC	CASSEGPREERYTF
TRBD1	TRBV5-1	TRBJ1-6	once	TGCGCCAGCAGCTCCGGGACAGGGAACTATAATTCACCCCTCCACTTT	CASSSGTGNYNSPLHF
TRBD2	TRBV7-2	TRBJ2-3	NA	TGTGCCAGCAGCCCCCTAGCGGGCTCCACAGATACGCAGTATTTT	CASSPLAGSTDTQYF
TRBD1	TRBV11-2	TRBJ2-7	NA	TGTGCCAGCAGCTTAGAGCGCAGGGGGCTCCTTATAGAGTCCTACGAGCAGTACTTC	CASSLERRGLLIESYEQYF
NA	TRBV10-2	TRBJ1-6	NA	TGCGCCAGCAGAGTAGCAGGAAACCGCTCACCCCTCCACTTT	CASRVAGNRSPLHF
TRBD1	TRBV9	TRBJ1-1	NA	TGTGCCAGCAGCCCCAGACAGGGGACTATGAACACTGAAGCTTTCTTT	CASSPRQGTMNTEAFF
NA	TRBV30	TRBJ1-5	NA	TGTGCCTGGAGTACCCCTCGGGGGGCGCAAGTTTATCGTCAGCCCCAGCATTTT	CAWSTPRGAQVYRQPQHF
NA	TRBV25-1	TRBJ1-1	NA	TGTGCCAGCAAGTTAGCGGGGACTGAAGCTTTCTTT	CASKLAGTEAFF
NA	TRBV30	TRBJ2-5	NA	TGTGCCTGGAGGTCGTACCAAGAGACCCAGTACTTC	CAWRSYQETQYF
NA	TRBV29-1	TRBJ2-2	NA	TGCAGCGCCGGGACGGCAAACACCGGGGAGCTGTTTTTT	CSAGTANTGELFF
NA	TRBV19	TRBJ1-2	NA	TGTGCCAGTAGTATATCGGCAGGGGTTACTAACTATGGCTACACCTTC	CASSISAGVTNYGYTF
NA	TRBV6-5	TRBJ2-2	NA	TGTGCCAGCAGTCGCCCAACAGGAACCGGGGAGCTGTTTTTT	CASSRPTGTGELFF
NA	TRBV7-8	TRBJ1-2	NA	TGTGCCAGCAGCTTAGGGGCGATCTATGGCTACACCTTC	CASSLGAIYGYTF
TRBD1	TRBV19	TRBJ1-6	NA	TGCTGGGACAGGGGCCCCCCACCCCTCCACTTT	CWDRGPPPLHF
NA	TRBV9	TRBJ1-2	NA	TGTGCCAGCAGCACCCATGGTGGGTATGGCTACACCTTC	CASSTHGGYGYTF
NA	TRBV29-1	TRBJ1-4	few	TGCAGCGTTGAACAGGGCGTTGGGGGAAAACTGTTTTTT	CSVEQGVGGKLFF
NA	TRBV6-6	TRBJ2-1	NA	TGTGCCAGCAGTTACTATGACTACAATGAGCAGTTCTTC	CASSYYDYNEQFF
TRBD1	TRBV28	TRBJ1-1	NA	TGTGCCAGCAGCACGGGACAGGGGATGACTGAAGCTTTCTTT	CASSTGQGMTEAFF
NA	TRBV29-1	TRBJ1-1	NA	TGCAGCGTTGGGGGGACGCTTGAAGCTTTCTTT	CSVGGTLEAFF
TRBD1	TRBV4-3	TRBJ1-4	NA	TGCGCCAGCAGCCAAGTAGGGACAGGGGATGGAAAACTGTTTTTT	CASSQVGTGDGKLFF
NA	TRBV6-5	TRBJ1-1	NA	TGTGCCAGCAGTTACGACACCAGCGAAGCTTTCTTT	CASSYDTSEAFF
NA	TRBV7-2	TRBJ1-3	NA	TGTGCCAGCAGTAACGAGGGGAGTAGCTCTGGAAACACCATATATTTT	CASSNEGSSSGNTIYF
TRBD1	TRBV15	TRBJ1-2	NA	TGTGCCACCAGCAGAGGAAGAATGGCGGGACAGAAAAGCTATGGCTACACCTTC	CATSRGRMAGQKSYGYTF
NA	TRBV4-3	TRBJ2-7	NA	TGCGCCAGCAGCCAAGGCAGGCCAGCCTACGAGCAGTACTTC	CASSQGRPAYEQYF
NA	TRBV2	TRBJ2-5	NA	TGTGCCAGCAGAGAAGGTGGGACCTTCCAAGAGACCCAGTACTTC	CASREGGTFQETQYF
TRBD1	TRBV11-2	TRBJ1-2	NA	TGTGCCAGCACGACAGGGGGCAGGAGCTATGGCTACACCTTC	CASTTGGRSYGYTF
NA	TRBV7-9	TRBJ2-1	NA	TGTGCCAGCAGCTTCCAAAGCTCCTACAATGAGCAGTTCTTC	CASSFQSSYNEQFF
NA	TRBV2	TRBJ1-2	NA	TGTGCCAGCAGTGAAAATATGGGGGGGGCGATTGGCTACACCTTC	CASSENMGGAIGYTF
NA	TRBV28	TRBJ1-6	NA	TGTGCCAGCAGACTCCCGGGCGGGGGGGAATCACCCCTCCACTTT	CASRLPGGGESPLHF
NA	TRBV5-8	TRBJ1-2	few	TGTGCCAGCAGCTTGGGGGGCCTGAGGGTCGGCTACACCTTC	CASSLGGLRVGYTF
NA	TRBV7-3	TRBJ2-2	NA	TGTGCCAGCAGCTTAATGGGGGCCACCGGGGAGCTGTTTTTT	CASSLMGATGELFF
TRBD1	TRBV2	TRBJ1-1	NA	TGTGCCAGCAGTAAAGGAAGGACAGGGCGCGACAGCACTGAAGCTTTCTTT	CASSKGRTGRDSTEAFF